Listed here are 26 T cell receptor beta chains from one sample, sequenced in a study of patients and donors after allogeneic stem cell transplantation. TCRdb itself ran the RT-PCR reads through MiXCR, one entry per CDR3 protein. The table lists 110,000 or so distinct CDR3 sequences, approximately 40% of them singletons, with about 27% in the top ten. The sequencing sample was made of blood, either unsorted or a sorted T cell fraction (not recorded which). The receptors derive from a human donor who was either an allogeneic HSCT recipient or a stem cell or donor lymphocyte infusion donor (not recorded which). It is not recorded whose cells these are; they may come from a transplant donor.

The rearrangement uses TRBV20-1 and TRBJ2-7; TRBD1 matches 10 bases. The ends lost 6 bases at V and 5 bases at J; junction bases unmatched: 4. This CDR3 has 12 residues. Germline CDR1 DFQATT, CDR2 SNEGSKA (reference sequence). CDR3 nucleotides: TGCAGTGCCGGGACAGGGGCCCACGAGCAGTACTTC. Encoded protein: CSAGTGAHEQYF.

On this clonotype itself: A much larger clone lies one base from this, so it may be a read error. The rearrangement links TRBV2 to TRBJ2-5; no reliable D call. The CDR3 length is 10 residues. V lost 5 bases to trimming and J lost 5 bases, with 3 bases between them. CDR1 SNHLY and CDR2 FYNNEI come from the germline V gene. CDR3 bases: TGTGCCAGCAGTTGGGAGACCCAGTACTTC. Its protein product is CASSWETQYF.

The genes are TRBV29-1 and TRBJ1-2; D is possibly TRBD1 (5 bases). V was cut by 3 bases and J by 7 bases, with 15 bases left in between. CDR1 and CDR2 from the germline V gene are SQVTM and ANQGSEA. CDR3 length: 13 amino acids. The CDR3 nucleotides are TGCAGCGTTGACGCTAGGGGTGGGGCTGGCTACACCTTC. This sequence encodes CSVDARGGAGYTF.

As DNA, the CDR3 is TGTGCCAGCAGCAAATGGGGGACAGGGGGCGCCGGTCAGCCCCAGCATTTT. This gives the protein CASSKWGTGGAGQPQHF. The chain employs TRBV7-2 and TRBJ1-5, with TRBD1 identical over 12 bases. V shed 5 bases, J shed 6 bases, and the junction held 11 bases outside the gene matches. The CDR3 sequence is 17 residues long. Germline values: CDR1 SGHTA, CDR2 FQGNSA. Complete variable domain (other parts from reference TRBV7-2 and TRBJ1-5): GAGVSQSPSNKVTEKGKDVELRCDPISGHTALYWYRQSLGQGLEFLIYFQGNSAPDKSGLPSDRFSAERTGGSVSTLTIQRTQQEDSAVYLCASSKWGTGGAGQPQHFGDGTRLSIL.

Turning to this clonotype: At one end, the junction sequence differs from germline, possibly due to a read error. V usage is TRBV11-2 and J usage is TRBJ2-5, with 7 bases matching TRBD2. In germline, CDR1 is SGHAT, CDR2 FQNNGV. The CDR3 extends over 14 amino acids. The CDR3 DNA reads TGTGCCAGCAGTCGGGTCCTTGGGCGGGAGACCCAGCACTTC. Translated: CASSRVLGRETQHF.

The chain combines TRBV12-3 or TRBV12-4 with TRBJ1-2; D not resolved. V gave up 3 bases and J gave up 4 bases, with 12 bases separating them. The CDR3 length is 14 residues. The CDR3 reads CASSFGGSGYGYTF. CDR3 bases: TGTGCCAGCAGTTTTGGAGGATCTGGCTATGGCTACACCTTC.

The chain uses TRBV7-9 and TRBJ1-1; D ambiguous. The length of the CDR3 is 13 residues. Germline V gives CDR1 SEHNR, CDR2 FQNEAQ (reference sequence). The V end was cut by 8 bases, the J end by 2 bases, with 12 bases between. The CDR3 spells CASLKIANTEAFF. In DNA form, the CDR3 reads TGTGCCAGCCTAAAGATCGCAAACACTGAAGCTTTCTTT. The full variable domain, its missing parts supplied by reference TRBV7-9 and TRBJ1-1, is DTGVSQNPRHKITKRGQNVTFRCDPISEHNRLYWYRQTLGQGPEFLTYFQNEAQLEKSRLLSDRFSAERPKGSFSTLEIQRTEQGDSAMYLCASLKIANTEAFFGQGTRLTVV.

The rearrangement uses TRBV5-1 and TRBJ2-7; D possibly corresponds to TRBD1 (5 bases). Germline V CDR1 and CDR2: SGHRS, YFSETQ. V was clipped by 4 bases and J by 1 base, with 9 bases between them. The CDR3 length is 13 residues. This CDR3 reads CASSVRDSYEQYF. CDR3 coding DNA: TGCGCCAGCAGCGTCAGGGATTCCTACGAGCAGTACTTC.

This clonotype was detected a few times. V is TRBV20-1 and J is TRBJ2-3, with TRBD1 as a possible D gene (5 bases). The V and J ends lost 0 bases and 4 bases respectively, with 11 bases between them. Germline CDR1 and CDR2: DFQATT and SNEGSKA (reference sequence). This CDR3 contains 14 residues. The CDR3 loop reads CSARDGWGPDTQYF. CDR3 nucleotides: TGCAGTGCTAGAGACGGCTGGGGCCCAGATACGCAGTATTTT.

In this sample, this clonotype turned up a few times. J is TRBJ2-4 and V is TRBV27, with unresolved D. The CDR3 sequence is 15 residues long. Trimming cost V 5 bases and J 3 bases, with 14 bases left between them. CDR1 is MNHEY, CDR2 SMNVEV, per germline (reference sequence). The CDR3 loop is CASSDWGGVKNIQYF. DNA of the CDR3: TGTGCCAGCAGTGACTGGGGTGGTGTCAAAAACATTCAGTACTTC.

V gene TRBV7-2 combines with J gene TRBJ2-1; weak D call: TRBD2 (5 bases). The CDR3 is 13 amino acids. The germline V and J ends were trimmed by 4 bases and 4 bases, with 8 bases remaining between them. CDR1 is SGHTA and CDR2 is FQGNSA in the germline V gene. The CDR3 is CASSWEFYNEQFF. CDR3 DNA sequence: TGTGCCAGCAGCTGGGAGTTTTACAATGAGCAGTTCTTC.

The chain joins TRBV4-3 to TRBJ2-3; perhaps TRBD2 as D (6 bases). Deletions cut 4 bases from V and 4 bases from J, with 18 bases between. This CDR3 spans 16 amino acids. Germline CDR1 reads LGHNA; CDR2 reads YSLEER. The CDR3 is CASSPEAGTLPDTQYF. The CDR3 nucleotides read TGCGCCAGCAGCCCAGAAGCGGGTACCCTTCCAGATACGCAGTATTTT.

The CDR3: CASGGQANTEAFF. CDR3 coding DNA: TGCGCCAGCGGCGGACAGGCGAACACTGAAGCTTTCTTT. The J gene is TRBJ1-1, the V gene TRBV5-1; 7 bases fit TRBD1. Germline V gives CDR1 SGHRS, CDR2 YFSETQ. The ends lost 7 bases at V and 1 base at J; junction bases unmatched: 4. The CDR3 is made up of 13 amino acids.

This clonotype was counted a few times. This CDR3 reads CASSLGAGEYEQYF. In nucleotides, the CDR3 is TGTGCCAGCAGCTTGGGGGCGGGAGAGTACGAGCAGTACTTC. This chain links TRBV11-2 with TRBJ2-7; TRBD2 is a possible D gene (7 bases). Germline V gene lookup returns CDR1 SGHAT and CDR2 FQNNGV. Trimming cost V 3 bases and J 4 bases, with 13 bases left between them. The CDR3 extends over 14 amino acids.

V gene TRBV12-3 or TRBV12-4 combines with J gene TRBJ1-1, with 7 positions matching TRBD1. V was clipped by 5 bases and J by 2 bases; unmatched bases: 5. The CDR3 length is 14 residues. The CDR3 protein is CASSGQVYNTEAFF. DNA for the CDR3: TGTGCCAGCAGTGGACAGGTATATAACACTGAAGCTTTCTTT.

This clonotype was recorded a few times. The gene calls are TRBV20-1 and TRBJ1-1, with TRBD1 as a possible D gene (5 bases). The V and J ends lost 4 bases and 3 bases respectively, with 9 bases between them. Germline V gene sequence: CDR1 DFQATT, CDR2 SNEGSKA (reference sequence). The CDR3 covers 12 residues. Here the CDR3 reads CSAIHRHTEAFF. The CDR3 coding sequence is TGCAGTGCTATCCACAGGCACACTGAAGCTTTCTTT.

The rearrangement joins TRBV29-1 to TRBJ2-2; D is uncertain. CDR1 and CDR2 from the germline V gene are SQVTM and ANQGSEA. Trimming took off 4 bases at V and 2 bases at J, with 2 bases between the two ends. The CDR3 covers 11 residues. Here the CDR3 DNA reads TGCAGCGTTGTAAACACCGGGGAGCTGTTTTTT. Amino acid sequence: CSVVNTGELFF.

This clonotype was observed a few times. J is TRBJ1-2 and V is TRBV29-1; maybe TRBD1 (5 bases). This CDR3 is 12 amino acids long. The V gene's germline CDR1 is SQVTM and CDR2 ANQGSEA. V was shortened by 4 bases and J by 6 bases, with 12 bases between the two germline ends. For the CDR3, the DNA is TGCAGCGTTGGGGACGTCGGGGATGGCTACACCTTC. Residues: CSVGDVGDGYTF.

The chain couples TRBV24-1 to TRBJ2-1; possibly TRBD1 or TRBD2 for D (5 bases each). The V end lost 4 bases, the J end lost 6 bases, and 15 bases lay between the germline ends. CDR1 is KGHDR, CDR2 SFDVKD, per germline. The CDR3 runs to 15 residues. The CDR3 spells CATSDPGTPGNEQFF. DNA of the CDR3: TGTGCCACCAGTGACCCAGGGACGCCAGGCAATGAGCAGTTCTTC.

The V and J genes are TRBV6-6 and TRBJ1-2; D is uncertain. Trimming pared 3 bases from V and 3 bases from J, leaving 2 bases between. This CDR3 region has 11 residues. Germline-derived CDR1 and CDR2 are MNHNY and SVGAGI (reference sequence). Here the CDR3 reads CASSYDYGYTF. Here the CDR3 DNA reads TGTGCCAGCAGTTATGACTATGGCTACACCTTC.

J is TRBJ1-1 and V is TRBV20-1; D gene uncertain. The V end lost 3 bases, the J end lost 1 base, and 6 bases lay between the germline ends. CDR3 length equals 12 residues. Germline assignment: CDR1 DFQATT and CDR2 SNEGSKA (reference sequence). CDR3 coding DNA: TGCAGTGCTAGCCTCCAGAACACTGAAGCTTTCTTT. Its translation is CSASLQNTEAFF.

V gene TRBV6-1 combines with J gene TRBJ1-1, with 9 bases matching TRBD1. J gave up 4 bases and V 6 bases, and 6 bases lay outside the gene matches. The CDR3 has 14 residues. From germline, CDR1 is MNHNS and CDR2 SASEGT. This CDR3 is CASRAGTGRTEAFF. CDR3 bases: TGTGCCAGCAGGGCAGGGACAGGGCGCACTGAAGCTTTCTTT.

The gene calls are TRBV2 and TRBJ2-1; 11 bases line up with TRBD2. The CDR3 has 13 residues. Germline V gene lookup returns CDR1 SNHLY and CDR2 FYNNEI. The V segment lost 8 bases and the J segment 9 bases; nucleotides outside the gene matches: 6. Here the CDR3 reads CASLLAGVGEQFF. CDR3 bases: TGTGCCAGCTTACTAGCGGGAGTGGGTGAGCAGTTCTTC.

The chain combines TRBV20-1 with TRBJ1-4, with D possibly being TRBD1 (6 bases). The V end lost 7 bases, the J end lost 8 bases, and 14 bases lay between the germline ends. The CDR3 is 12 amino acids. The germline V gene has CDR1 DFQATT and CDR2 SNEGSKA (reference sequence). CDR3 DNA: TGCAGTGGATCAGGGGATAACGAAAAACTGTTTTTT. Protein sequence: CSGSGDNEKLFF.

The CDR3 DNA is TGTGCCAGCAGTTTCGGCCACAGGGGGCGGAACTACGAGCAGTACTTC. Its protein product is CASSFGHRGRNYEQYF. V gene TRBV12-3 or TRBV12-4 combines with J gene TRBJ2-7, with 9 bases fitting TRBD1. The CDR3 consists of 16 residues. V was pared by 3 bases and J by 3 bases, with 9 bases of the junction left unmatched.

The CDR3 here is CASSDPDMYQETQYF. The CDR3, as DNA: TGTGCCAGCAGTGACCCCGACATGTACCAAGAGACCCAGTACTTC. The chain links TRBV25-1 to TRBJ2-5; no firm D call. The CDR3 is 15 amino acids. Germline loops: CDR1 MGHDK, CDR2 SYGVNS. The V and J ends lost 3 bases and 0 bases respectively, with 11 bases between them.